These 8 T cell receptor delta chains came from one sample sequenced in a study of gamma-delta T cells after stem cell transplantation. TCRdb reanalysed the RT-PCR reads with CATT. The sample carries around 2,400 delta-chain clones, 3% to 3.5% recorded once. Sequencing input: gamma-delta T cells. These receptors all come from a human donor. It is not recorded whose cells these are; they may come from a transplant donor.

The V and J genes are TRDV2 and TRDJ1; TRDD3 matches at 10 bases. Trimming cost V 1 base and J 3 bases; bases outside gene matches: 13. Looked up from germline, CDR1 is GEAIGNYY and CDR2 is EKD. This CDR3 region has 18 residues. The CDR3 sequence is CACDTVGSTGGSSDKLIF. The CDR3 bases are TGTGCCTGTGACACTGTGGGGAGTACTGGGGGATCTTCCGATAAACTCATCTTT.

Of note for this clone: This is likely an artifact of a read error, given a far larger clone one base away. This CDR3 is also generated by other DNA sequences in the sample. The V call is TRDV2, the J call TRDJ1, with 13 bases fitting TRDD3. V lost 1 base and J lost 1; bases outside the gene matches: 8. CDR3 length: 18 amino acids. CDR1 and CDR2 (germline): GEAIGNYY, EKD. The CDR3 sequence is CACDTLLGDTGGTDKLIF. CDR3 DNA sequence: TGTGCCTGTGACACTTTACTGGGGGATACGGGCGGCACCGATAAACTCATCTTT.

This clone has more than one count but fewer than ten. TCRdb pairs this DNA with a much larger clone's protein that differs at residue 3, likely a read error; the protein shown was translated from the DNA. The chain employs TRDV2 and TRDJ1, with TRDD3 matching 12 bases. Germline values: CDR1 GEAIGNYY, CDR2 EKD. The CDR3 sequence is 18 residues long. The CDR3 DNA is TGTGCCCGTGACCCACTGGGGGATACCCTCCCACACACCGATAAACTCATCTTT. Translated, it gives CARDPLGDTLPHTDKLIF.

On this clone: Translating this DNA gives a protein that differs at residue 8 from the TCRdb one, which belongs to a much larger clone; a read error is likely, and the protein shown is this translation. This chain joins TRDV2 and TRDJ1, with D possibly matching TRDD3 (6 bases). This CDR3 contains 14 residues. V lost 3 bases, J lost 4 bases, and 14 bases lay in between. Germline CDR1 GEAIGNYY, CDR2 EKD. The CDR3 DNA reads as TGTGCCTGTGACTACACTGGGACAAGCGATAAACTCATCTTT. This codes for CACDYTGTSDKLIF.

As for this clone: A far larger clone differs by one base, so this is likely a read error. The chain recombines TRDV2 with TRDJ1; D is perhaps TRDD3 (6 bases). Germline lookup yields CDR1 GEAIGNYY and CDR2 EKD. This CDR3 comprises 14 residues. Trimming left V 3 bases short and J 1 base short, with 11 bases between. The CDR3 sequence is CACDALGFTDKLIF. The CDR3, as DNA: TGTGCCTGTGACGCGCTGGGGTTCACCGATAAACTCATCTTT.

By sample fraction, this clone is large. J is TRDJ1 and V is TRDV2; the D gene is possibly TRDD3 (6 bases). CDR1 is GEAIGNYY and CDR2 is EKD in the germline V gene. Trimming pared 0 bases from V and 1 base from J, leaving 29 bases between. The CDR3 runs to 21 residues. The CDR3 sequence: CACDTVPGTGTYPRGTDKLIF. CDR3 DNA: TGTGCCTGTGACACCGTCCCTGGTACTGGGACATACCCCCGGGGCACCGATAAACTCATCTTT.

This clone was observed a handful of times. The protein that TCRdb holds for this DNA derives from a much larger clone and differs from the translated DNA at residue 17, which likely indicates a read error; the protein shown here is translated from the DNA. The chain couples TRDV1 to TRDJ1, with a possible D match to TRDD3 (5 bases). The CDR3 spans 19 residues. Germline-derived CDR1 and CDR2 are TSWWSYY and QGS. CDR3 sequence: CALGEWAESGGRYTDKPIF. CDR3 bases: TGTGCTCTTGGGGAATGGGCTGAGTCGGGGGGCCGGTACACCGATAAACCCATCTTT.

On this clone: With only one base between it and a far larger clone, this is likely a read error. Other DNA sequences in the same sample also yield this CDR3. The gene calls are TRDV2 and TRDJ1; weak D call: TRDD3 (5 bases). The CDR3 sequence is 19 residues long. Germline V CDR1 and CDR2: GEAIGNYY, EKD. V lost 1 base, J lost 2 bases, and 25 bases lay in between. The CDR3 DNA sequence: TGTGCCTGTGACACGGTCGCGGCCGGGCGGGGAAGGAAGACCGATAAACTCATCTTT. Protein: CACDTVAAGRGRKTDKLIF.